The T cell receptor (beta chain) under discussion was sequenced for a study of regulatory T cells in long-lasting Graves disease. About the research overall: Recently diagnosed Graves' patients had received antithyroid drugs for under 3 months. Study-level results: Persistent disease exhibited a predilection for TRBV28, TRBJ1-2 and TRBJ2-5.

This clonotype has a count of ten or more. What it binds is unknown. CDR1 is DFQATT and CDR2 is SNEGSKA in the germline V gene (reference sequence). The CDR3 consists of 14 residues. V lost 5 bases to trimming and J lost 4 bases, with 17 bases between them. Time point of the sample: newly diagnosed GD, antithyroid drugs for less than 3 months. Making the TCR library involved RNA that had been extracted from PBMCs. American Thyroid Association guidelines were used to diagnose Graves' disease. Collection of peripheral blood (approximately 9 milliliters) was done using EDTA tubes. Researchers made TCR beta libraries by using iRepertoire HTBI primers and running Arm-PCR on CDR3 regions. TCRdb itself ran the multiplex PCR reads through MiXCR, one entry per CDR3 protein. Altogether 250,000 or so distinct CDR3 sequences are present, approximately 18% being singletons, with the ten largest covering less than 15%.

The same sample was also used in a study of T cells in Graves' hyperthyroidism and ophthalmopathy.

This TCR was sampled from a young woman with Graves disease. Sample: peripheral blood mononuclear cells (PBMCs), taken at new diagnosis, from a patient treated with antithyroid drugs. The J gene is TRBJ1-1, the V gene TRBV20-1, with D unclear. The CDR3 here is CSAARQAGATEAFF. The CDR3 region has the DNA TGCAGTGCTGCGAGGCAGGCCGGCGCCACTGAAGCTTTCTTT.